Below are 11 T cell receptor beta chains sequenced from a single sample in a study of blood T cell repertoires in COVID-19. Only in-frame clones appear in the TCRdb table, and some are missing; sequencing was by immunoSEQ multiplex PCR. The sample lists fewer than 250,000 clones, about nine tenths occurring once. Source material: peripheral blood. All receptors derive from a man aged 35 to 55 with acute or convalescent COVID-19.

The chain couples TRBV2 to TRBJ2-6, with 12 bases aligning to TRBD2. There are 19 residues in the CDR3. CDR1 SNHLY and CDR2 FYNNEI come from the germline V gene. The ends lost 4 bases at V and 3 bases at J; junction bases unmatched: 10. CDR3 nucleotide sequence: TGTGCCAGCAGTGGTTCAGGACTAGCGGGATCAGTTGGGGCCAACGTCCTGACTTTC. It codes for CASSGSGLAGSVGANVLTF.

The J gene is TRBJ2-5, the V gene TRBV7-3; D might be TRBD2 (5 bases). The length of the CDR3 is 15 residues. The germline V and J ends were trimmed by 1 base and 5 bases, with 14 bases remaining between them. Looked up from germline, CDR1 is SGHTA and CDR2 is FQGTGA. The CDR3 coding sequence is TGTGCCAGCAGCTTAAACGGGAACACCCGGGAGACCCAGTACTTC. Residues: CASSLNGNTRETQYF.

The genes are TRBV27 and TRBJ1-5; D not resolved. The length of the CDR3 is 12 residues. Germline loops: CDR1 MNHEY, CDR2 SMNVEV (reference sequence). Trimming stripped 5 bases from V and 9 bases from J, with 11 bases between. The CDR3 here is CASSTPPGPQHF. The CDR3 DNA sequence: TGTGCCAGCAGTACGCCCCCAGGGCCCCAGCATTTT.

The chain carries TRBV15 and TRBJ1-2; the match to TRBD1 covers 10 bases. From germline, CDR1 is LNHNV and CDR2 YYDKDF (reference sequence). This CDR3 has 17 amino acids. Trimming removed 8 bases from V and 2 bases from J; junction bases left unmatched: 14. This chain's CDR3 is CATSEDRGSWGNYGYTF. The CDR3 DNA reads as TGTGCCACCTCGGAGGACAGGGGGAGTTGGGGAAACTATGGCTACACCTTC. Using reference TRBV15 and TRBJ1-2 for the parts outside the CDR3, the full variable domain is DAMVIQNPRYQVTQFGKPVTLSCSQTLNHNVMYWYQQKSSQAPKLLFHYYDKDFNNEADTPDNFQSRRPNTSFCFLDIRSPGLGDTAMYLCATSEDRGSWGNYGYTFGSGTRLTVV.

This chain joins TRBV5-1 and TRBJ1-2, with 8 positions matching TRBD1. Per the germline V gene, CDR1 is SGHRS and CDR2 is YFSETQ. Trimming took 3 bases from V and 4 from J; bases not matched to a gene: 5. This CDR3 has 14 amino acids. The CDR3 bases are TGCGCCAGCAGCTCCGGACAGGGCTCCTATGGCTACACCTTC. It yields the protein CASSSGQGSYGYTF.

V usage is TRBV29-1 and J usage is TRBJ2-2, with D unclear. The CDR3 has 11 residues. Germline CDR1 is SQVTM and CDR2 is ANQGSEA. The V end lost 7 bases, the J end lost 2 bases, and 5 bases lay between the germline ends. This CDR3 is CSALNTGELFF. The DNA of the CDR3 is TGCAGCGCCCTAAACACCGGGGAGCTGTTTTTT.

The V call is TRBV4-2, the J call TRBJ1-4; 9 bases align to TRBD1. Germline lookup yields CDR1 LGHNA and CDR2 YNFKEQ. V gave up 2 bases and J gave up 7 bases; unmatched junction bases: 14. The CDR3 covers 18 residues. Written as DNA, the CDR3 is TGTGCCAGCAGCCAACAAAGGGGACAGGGTAGGGGCGGTGAAAAACTGTTTTTT. Its protein is CASSQQRGQGRGGEKLFF.

The chain combines TRBV5-1 with TRBJ2-1; tentative D call: TRBD1 (5 bases). Germline V lookup: CDR1 SGHRS, CDR2 YFSETQ. This CDR3 is 14 amino acids long. Trimming removed 0 bases from V and 2 bases from J, with 6 bases in between. This CDR3 reads CASSLEQAYNEQFF. DNA of the CDR3: TGCGCCAGCAGCTTGGAACAGGCCTACAATGAGCAGTTCTTC. Together with reference TRBV5-1 and TRBJ2-1, the CDR3 gives the full variable domain: KAGVTQTPRYLIKTRGQQVTLSCSPISGHRSVSWYQQTPGQGLQFLFEYFSETQRNKGNFPGRFSGRQFSNSRSEMNVSTLELGDSALYLCASSLEQAYNEQFFGPGTRLTVL.

This chain links TRBV11-2 with TRBJ2-3; tentatively, D is TRBD2 (6 bases). Per germline, CDR1 SGHAT and CDR2 FQNNGV. This CDR3 is built from 18 residues. V dropped 2 bases and J dropped 6 bases, with 24 bases sitting between them. Written as DNA, the CDR3 is TGTGCCAGCAGCTTAAGAGGTCTTGTGGGACTGGGTGATGATACGCAGTATTTT. It codes for CASSLRGLVGLGDDTQYF.

This clone has just one count. The chain carries TRBV19 and TRBJ2-1, with D perhaps TRBD1 (6 bases). Germline V gene lookup returns CDR1 LNHDA and CDR2 SQIVND (reference sequence). There are 14 residues in the CDR3. Trimming removed 4 bases at V and 6 bases at J, with 13 bases between. The CDR3 sequence is CASSRITGTNEQFF. The CDR3 DNA reads TGTGCCAGTAGTAGGATTACAGGGACCAATGAGCAGTTCTTC.

V gene TRBV7-9 combines with J gene TRBJ2-7; D perhaps matches TRBD1 (6 bases). Deletions cut 4 bases from V and 6 bases from J, with 13 bases between. Germline lookup yields CDR1 SEHNR and CDR2 FQNEAQ (reference sequence). This CDR3 is 13 amino acids long. CDR3 sequence reads: CASSYPLGGEQYF. CDR3 in DNA: TGTGCCAGCAGCTACCCCCTAGGGGGCGAGCAGTACTTC.